This TCR beta chain was recovered during a study of blood T cell repertoires in COVID-19. For the study at large: Researchers got acute and convalescent COVID-19 samples from the United States, Italy and Spain. From T cells, B-cell-depleted T cells, or PBMCs came the material, which was cDNA or gDNA.

CDR3 length equals 18 residues. Germline CDR1 reads SGHVS; CDR2 reads FQNEAQ. The V segment lost 1 base and the J segment 6 bases; nucleotides outside the gene matches: 15. As originally analysed: Reference gene primer amplification gave nucleated cell count estimates. Method: immunoSEQ multiplex PCR; TCRdb's copy keeps in-frame clones and lacks some. V and J calls and clone size follow that table, whereas D and trimming were derived from the DNA. In the table there are around 65,000 clones, around 74% of which are singletons. V and J are TRBV7-8 and TRBJ2-1, with 7 bases that match TRBD1. This TCR came from a woman between 50 and 59 years old with active or convalescent COVID-19. Sample: peripheral blood. The CDR3 DNA sequence: TGTGCCAGCAGCTTAGTACCATTCGGGACAGATTTTTTCAATGAGCAGTTCTTC. Its translation: CASSLVPFGTDFFNEQFF. The full variable domain, rest sourced from reference TRBV7-8 and TRBJ2-1, is GAGVSQSPRYKVAKRGQDVALRCDPISGHVSLFWYQQALGQGPEFLTYFQNEAQLDKSGLPSDRFFAERPEGSVSTLKIQRTQQEDSAVYLCASSLVPFGTDFFNEQFFGPGTRLTVL.